What follows is one TCR beta chain and its context. What antigen it recognizes has not been identified. No base qualities exist here, and no much larger clone lies one base off it. Additional DNA sequences in this sample encode the identical CDR3. Patients with a history of autoimmune disease or receiving systemic immunosuppression were excluded from the trial. Peripheral blood for TCR sequencing was collected from all dose cohorts at baseline, on cycle 4 day 1, and on cycle 7 day 1. The samples were taken from a phase I, first-in-human, multicenter, open-label dose-escalation trial of ivuxolimab. The trial enrolled adults with locally advanced or metastatic head and neck squamous cell, hepatocellular, melanoma or renal cell carcinoma. Before TCR sequencing, CD4+ and CD8+ T cells were separately sorted from peripheral blood. To sequence the TCRbeta CDR3 region, genomic DNA was isolated from the sorted cells. The immunoSEQ Assay was used to sequence the TCRbeta CDR3 regions. TCRdb re-hosts the immuneACCESS table, in-frame sequences only. Its copies lack some clones; in the studies checked, an unresolved V gene accounts for under half of them, and the cause for the rest is not known. The sample yields around 20,000 clones; 80% to 85% were counted once. The ten largest clones take up around two fifths of the sample.

V is shortened by 0 bases, J by 5 bases, and the region joining them spans 10 bases. Reading the germline V gene (reference sequence) gives CDR1 LNHNV and CDR2 YYDKDF. The CDR3 contains 14 residues, cysteine and phenylalanine counted. Only the CDR3 region is kept as DNA, spanning 42 bases read in frame from base 1. The data stem from a study of OX40 agonist ivuxolimab in advanced cancers. A note on the overall study: The costimulatory receptor OX40 (CD134) was targeted by ivuxolimab, a fully human IgG2 agonistic monoclonal antibody. Intravenous ivuxolimab was administered to patients every 2 weeks at six dose levels: 0.01, 0.1, 0.3, 1.5, 3 and 10 mg/kg. Of the approximately 54 dose-escalation patients, hepatocellular carcinoma was present in approximately 20, melanoma in roughly 15, renal cell carcinoma in 9 and head and neck cancer in 9. The dose-escalation cohort was about 87% male with a mean age of around 64 years, ranging from roughly 23 to 90. Patients were allowed to have had prior anti-PD-1, anti-PD-L1 or anti-CTLA-4 therapy, and approximately 40% of the dose-escalation patients had previously received checkpoint inhibitors. Partial responses occurred in three dose-escalation patients: two with cutaneous melanoma and one with hepatocellular carcinoma. Peripheral TCRbeta sequencing aimed to test whether ivuxolimab altered TCR sequence diversity and caused clonal T-cell expansion. The paper reports the monotherapy dose-escalation portion (N = 52 patients) of the phase I ivuxolimab trial.

Summary of the overall study and its limitations: At doses of 0.1 to 3.0 mg/kg, clonal expansion of both CD4+ and CD8+ blood T cells was observed from baseline to week 6. The antigen specificity of the clonally expanded peripheral T cells was not determined. Low levels of normalized T-cell clonal expansion were also seen in some nonresponding patients. After ivuxolimab, more expanded clones were found on average in CD8+ T cells than in CD4+ T cells. In the 0.1-3.0 mg/kg groups, partial responders had among the lowest normalized peripheral clonal expansion, particularly in CD8+ T cells.

This sequence originates from an adult with an advanced solid tumor such as melanoma, head and neck, liver or kidney cancer. The material was CD4+ or CD8+ T cells sorted from blood, obtained in a trial of the OX40 agonist ivuxolimab. The receptor chain draws on TRBV15 and TRBJ1-2; the D gene cannot be resolved reliably. The nucleotides are TGTGCCACCAGCAGAGATGTAGGGCTATATGGCTACACCTTC. The encoded protein is CATSRDVGLYGYTF.